A selection of T cell receptor beta chains follows, all from one sample in a study of response to subunit inactivated influenza vaccine. In TCRdb, the RT-PCR reads were re-called with MiXCR into one record per CDR3 protein. The data contain 400,000 to 550,000 distinct CDR3 sequences, about 25% of them singletons. The input for sequencing was CD4+ T cells sorted from PBMCs, taken about 5 days after vaccination. These receptor sequences come from a man aged 50-59 years who received an inactivated influenza vaccine. CDR3s include the opening cysteine and the closing phenylalanine or tryptophan. A D gene is named only where the DNA matches it firmly. Rows may omit the clone size; those that give it use once, few, many or a size class.

CDR3 length: 14
clone size: -
J gene: TRBJ2-1
D gene: -
V gene: TRBV4-2
CDR3 DNA: TGTGCCAGCAGCCAGGAGCCACTAGAACGAGAGCAGTTCTTC
CDR3 protein: CASSQEPLEREQFF

CDR3 length: 17
clone size: few
J gene: TRBJ2-1
D gene: TRBD2
V gene: TRBV5-5
CDR3 DNA: TGTGCCAGCAGCTTGAATTTTCTAGCGGGGTCCTACAATGAGCAGTTCTTC
CDR3 protein: CASSLNFLAGSYNEQFF

CDR3 length: 16
clone size: few
J gene: TRBJ2-2
D gene: -
V gene: TRBV5-1
CDR3 DNA: TGCGCCAGCAGCTTGGATGTCATCGGAAACACCGGGGAGCTGTTTTTT
CDR3 protein: CASSLDVIGNTGELFF

CDR3 length: 20
clone size: few
J gene: TRBJ2-3
D gene: TRBD2
V gene: TRBV7-3
CDR3 DNA: TGTGCCAGCAGTCCCGGCTGGCTAGCGGGAGGCCCCGGGGGCACAGATACGCAGTATTTT
CDR3 protein: CASSPGWLAGGPGGTDTQYF

CDR3 length: 15
clone size: few
J gene: TRBJ1-2
D gene: -
V gene: TRBV5-5
CDR3 DNA: TGTGCCAGCAGCTTGAGGGCAGGGAGTTACTATGGCTACACCTTC
CDR3 protein: CASSLRAGSYYGYTF

CDR3 length: 15
clone size: few
J gene: TRBJ2-1
D gene: -
V gene: TRBV20-1
CDR3 DNA: TGCAGTGCTAGAGATATTGGTCTACCACTCAATGAGCAGTTCTTC
CDR3 protein: CSARDIGLPLNEQFF

CDR3 length: 16
clone size: few
J gene: TRBJ2-7
D gene: -
V gene: TRBV12-3/TRBV12-4
CDR3 DNA: TGTGCCAGCAGTTTTTGGGCTAGCGAGTCTAGGTACGAGCAGTACTTC
CDR3 protein: CASSFWASESRYEQYF

CDR3 length: 16
clone size: -
J gene: TRBJ2-3
D gene: -
V gene: TRBV6-1
CDR3 DNA: TGTGCCAGCAGCCGACGCTCTAACAGGGGCACAGATACGCAGTATTTT
CDR3 protein: CASSRRSNRGTDTQYF

CDR3 length: 13
clone size: -
J gene: TRBJ2-7
D gene: -
V gene: TRBV3-1
CDR3 DNA: TGTGCCAGCAGCCAAGACCCACAAGGCGAGCAGTACTTC
CDR3 protein: CASSQDPQGEQYF

CDR3 length: 12
clone size: few
J gene: TRBJ1-1
D gene: -
V gene: TRBV20-1
CDR3 DNA: TGCAGTGCTAGAGCAGGGGACACTGAAGCTTTCTTT
CDR3 protein: CSARAGDTEAFF

CDR3 length: 16
clone size: -
J gene: TRBJ2-1
D gene: TRBD2
V gene: TRBV11-2
CDR3 DNA: TGTGCCAGCAGTCCGAAAATTAGCGGGAGGGATGATGAGCAGTTCTTC
CDR3 protein: CASSPKISGRDDEQFF

CDR3 length: 15
clone size: few
J gene: TRBJ1-1
D gene: -
V gene: TRBV5-1
CDR3 DNA: TGCGCCAGCAGCCCTGTGACACAGGCAAACACTGAAGCTTTCTTT
CDR3 protein: CASSPVTQANTEAFF

CDR3 length: 15
clone size: -
J gene: TRBJ2-7
D gene: -
V gene: TRBV6-1
CDR3 DNA: TGTGCCAGCAGGGAACGCGAACAAGGCCTCTACGAGCAGTACTTC
CDR3 protein: CASREREQGLYEQYF

CDR3 length: 17
clone size: -
J gene: TRBJ2-3
D gene: TRBD2
V gene: TRBV12-3/TRBV12-4
CDR3 DNA: TGTGCCAGCAGTTCTAAACTAGCGGCCTTGGGCACAGATACGCAGTATTTT
CDR3 protein: CASSSKLAALGTDTQYF

CDR3 length: 16
clone size: -
J gene: TRBJ1-1
D gene: -
V gene: TRBV5-1
CDR3 DNA: TGCGCCAGCAGCTTGGCGGCCGACTACATGAACACTGAAGCTTTCTTT
CDR3 protein: CASSLAADYMNTEAFF

CDR3 length: 17
clone size: once
J gene: TRBJ2-3
D gene: -
V gene: TRBV20-1
CDR3 DNA: TGCAGTGCTATACCCCGAGGGAGTGGGACTAGCACAGATACGCAGTATTTT
CDR3 protein: CSAIPRGSGTSTDTQYF

CDR3 length: 13
clone size: many
J gene: TRBJ2-3
D gene: -
V gene: TRBV29-1
CDR3 DNA: TGCAGCGTTGAACGGGGAAGCACAGATACGCAGTATTTT
CDR3 protein: CSVERGSTDTQYF

CDR3 length: 13
clone size: many
J gene: TRBJ2-2
D gene: -
V gene: TRBV12-3/TRBV12-4
CDR3 DNA: TGTGCCAGCAATCGGCGGATCACCGGGGAGCTGTTTTTT
CDR3 protein: CASNRRITGELFF

CDR3 length: 12
clone size: -
J gene: TRBJ2-5
D gene: -
V gene: TRBV2
CDR3 DNA: TGTGCCAGCAGTGAAGAAGCGGAGACCCAGTACTTC
CDR3 protein: CASSEEAETQYF

CDR3 length: 16
clone size: -
J gene: TRBJ2-7
D gene: TRBD2
V gene: TRBV7-9
CDR3 DNA: TGTGCCAGCAGCTTAGGTATGGGCGGGGGTCCCTACGAGCAGTACTTC
CDR3 protein: CASSLGMGGGPYEQYF

CDR3 length: 13
clone size: few
J gene: TRBJ2-7
D gene: -
V gene: TRBV10-3
CDR3 DNA: TGTGCCATCAAACCCCAGGGATCCTACGAGCAGTACTTC
CDR3 protein: CAIKPQGSYEQYF

CDR3 length: 15
clone size: once
J gene: TRBJ2-5
D gene: TRBD2
V gene: TRBV5-6
CDR3 DNA: TGTGCCAGCAGTCGGATACTAGCGGGGGCGGAGACCCAGTACTTC
CDR3 protein: CASSRILAGAETQYF